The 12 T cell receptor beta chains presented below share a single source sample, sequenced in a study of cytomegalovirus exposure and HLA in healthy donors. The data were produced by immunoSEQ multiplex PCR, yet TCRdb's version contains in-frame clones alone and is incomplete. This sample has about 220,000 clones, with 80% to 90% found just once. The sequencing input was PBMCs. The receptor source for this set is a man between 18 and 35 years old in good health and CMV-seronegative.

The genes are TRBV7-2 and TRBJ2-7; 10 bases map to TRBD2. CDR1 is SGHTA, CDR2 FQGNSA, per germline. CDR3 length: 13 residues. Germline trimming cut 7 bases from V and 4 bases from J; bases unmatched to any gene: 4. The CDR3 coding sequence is TGTGCCAGCAACCTAGCGGGAGCATACGAGCAGTACTTC. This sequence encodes CASNLAGAYEQYF.

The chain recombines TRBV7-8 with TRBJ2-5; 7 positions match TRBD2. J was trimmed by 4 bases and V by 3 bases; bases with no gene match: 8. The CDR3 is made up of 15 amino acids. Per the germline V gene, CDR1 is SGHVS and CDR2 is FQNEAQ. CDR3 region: CASSFTRGKGETQYF. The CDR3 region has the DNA TGTGCCAGCAGCTTTACGCGGGGGAAGGGAGAGACCCAGTACTTC.

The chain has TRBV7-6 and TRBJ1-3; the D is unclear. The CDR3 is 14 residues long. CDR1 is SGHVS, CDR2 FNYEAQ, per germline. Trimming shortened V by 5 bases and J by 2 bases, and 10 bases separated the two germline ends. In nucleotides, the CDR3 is TGTGCCAGCAGCCCTGGAGGGACTGGAAACACCATATATTTT. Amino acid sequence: CASSPGGTGNTIYF.

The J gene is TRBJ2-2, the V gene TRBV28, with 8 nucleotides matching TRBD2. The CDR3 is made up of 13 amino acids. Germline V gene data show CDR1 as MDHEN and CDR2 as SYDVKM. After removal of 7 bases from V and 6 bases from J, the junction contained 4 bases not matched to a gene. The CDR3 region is CASNGGVPGELFF. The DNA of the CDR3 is TGTGCCAGCAACGGGGGGGTCCCCGGGGAGCTGTTTTTT.

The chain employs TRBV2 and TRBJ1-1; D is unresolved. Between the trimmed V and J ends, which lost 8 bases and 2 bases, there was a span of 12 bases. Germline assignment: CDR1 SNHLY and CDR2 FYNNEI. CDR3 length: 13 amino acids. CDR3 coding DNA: TGTGCCAGCGGAGCGGGCTTCAACACTGAAGCTTTCTTT. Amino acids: CASGAGFNTEAFF.

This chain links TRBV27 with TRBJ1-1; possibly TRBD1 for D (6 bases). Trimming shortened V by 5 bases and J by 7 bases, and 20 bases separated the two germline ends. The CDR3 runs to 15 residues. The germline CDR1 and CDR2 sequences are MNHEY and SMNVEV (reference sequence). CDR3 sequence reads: CASSGTKTLAGEAFF. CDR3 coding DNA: TGTGCCAGCAGTGGGACAAAGACTCTCGCGGGTGAAGCTTTCTTT.

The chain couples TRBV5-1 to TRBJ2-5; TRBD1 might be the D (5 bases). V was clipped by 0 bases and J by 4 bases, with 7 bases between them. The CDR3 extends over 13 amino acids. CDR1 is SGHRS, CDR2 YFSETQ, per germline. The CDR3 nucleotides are TGCGCCAGCAGCTTGGGGGGCGCAGAGACCCAGTACTTC. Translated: CASSLGGAETQYF. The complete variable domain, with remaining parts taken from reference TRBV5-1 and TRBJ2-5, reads KAGVTQTPRYLIKTRGQQVTLSCSPISGHRSVSWYQQTPGQGLQFLFEYFSETQRNKGNFPGRFSGRQFSNSRSEMNVSTLELGDSALYLCASSLGGAETQYFGPGTRLLVL.

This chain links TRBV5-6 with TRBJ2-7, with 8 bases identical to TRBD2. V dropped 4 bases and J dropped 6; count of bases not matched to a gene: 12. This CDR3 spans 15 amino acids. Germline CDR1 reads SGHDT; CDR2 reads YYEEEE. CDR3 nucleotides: TGTGCCAGCAGCAGCCCCCTTGGGGCGGGAGGCGAGCAGTACTTC. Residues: CASSSPLGAGGEQYF.

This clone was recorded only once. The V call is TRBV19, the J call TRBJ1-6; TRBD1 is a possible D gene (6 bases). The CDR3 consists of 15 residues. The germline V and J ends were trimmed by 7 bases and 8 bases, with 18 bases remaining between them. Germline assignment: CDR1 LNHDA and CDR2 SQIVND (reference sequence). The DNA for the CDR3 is TGTGCCAGTAAGCCCCTTGGGGAGGGGGATTCACCCCTCCACTTT. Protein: CASKPLGEGDSPLHF.

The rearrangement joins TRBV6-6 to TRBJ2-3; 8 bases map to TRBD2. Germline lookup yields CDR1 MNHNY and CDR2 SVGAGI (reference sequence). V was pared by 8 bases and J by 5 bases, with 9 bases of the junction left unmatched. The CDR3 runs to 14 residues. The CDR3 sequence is CASLGGLAKDTQYF. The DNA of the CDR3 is TGTGCCAGCTTGGGCGGACTAGCTAAAGATACGCAGTATTTT.

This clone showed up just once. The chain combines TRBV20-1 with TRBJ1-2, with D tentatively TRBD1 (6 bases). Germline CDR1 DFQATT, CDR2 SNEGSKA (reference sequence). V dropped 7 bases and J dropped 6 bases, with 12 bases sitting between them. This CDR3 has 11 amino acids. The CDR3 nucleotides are TGCAGTGGAAGGGGGTTGGATGGCTACACCTTC. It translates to CSGRGLDGYTF.

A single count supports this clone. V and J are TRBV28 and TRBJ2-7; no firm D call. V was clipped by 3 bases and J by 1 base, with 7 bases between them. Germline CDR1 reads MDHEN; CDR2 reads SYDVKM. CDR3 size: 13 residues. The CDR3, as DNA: TGTGCCAGCAGTTTCGGTTGGTCCTACGAGCAGTACTTC. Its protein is CASSFGWSYEQYF.